In this sample, the clone carrying this TCR beta chain turned up many times. Antigen unknown. Amplification of TCR beta CDR3 regions was performed using RNA transcripts as template. HTBI primers were the set used in a first-round RT-PCR of the TCR CDR3. MiXCR, run by TCRdb on the multiplex PCR reads, gives a single entry per CDR3 protein. The repertoire holds roughly 510,000 distinct CDR3 sequences, with about 20% as singletons. Diagnoses were made from clinical symptoms, serum measures (thyroxine and TRAb), thyroid ultrasound and orbital computed tomography. PBMCs were collected from a roughly 10 ml volume of fresh peripheral blood. The data originate from a study of T cells in Graves' hyperthyroidism and ophthalmopathy. J gave up 7 bases and V 3 bases, and 5 bases lay outside the gene matches. Germline assignment: CDR1 LNHDA and CDR2 SQIVND (reference sequence). This CDR3 has 14 residues. Regarding the study as a whole: Expanded thyroid clonotypes (above 0.001) were mostly also found in blood.

Sequencing was carried out using blood. This sequence was found in a man aged 18 to 29 with Graves' hyperthyroidism. This sequence joins TRBV19 and TRBJ2-2; 7 bases agree with TRBD1. The chain's CDR3 is CASSMRQGHGELFF. CDR3 bases: TGTGCCAGTAGTATGAGACAGGGTCACGGGGAGCTGTTTTTT.